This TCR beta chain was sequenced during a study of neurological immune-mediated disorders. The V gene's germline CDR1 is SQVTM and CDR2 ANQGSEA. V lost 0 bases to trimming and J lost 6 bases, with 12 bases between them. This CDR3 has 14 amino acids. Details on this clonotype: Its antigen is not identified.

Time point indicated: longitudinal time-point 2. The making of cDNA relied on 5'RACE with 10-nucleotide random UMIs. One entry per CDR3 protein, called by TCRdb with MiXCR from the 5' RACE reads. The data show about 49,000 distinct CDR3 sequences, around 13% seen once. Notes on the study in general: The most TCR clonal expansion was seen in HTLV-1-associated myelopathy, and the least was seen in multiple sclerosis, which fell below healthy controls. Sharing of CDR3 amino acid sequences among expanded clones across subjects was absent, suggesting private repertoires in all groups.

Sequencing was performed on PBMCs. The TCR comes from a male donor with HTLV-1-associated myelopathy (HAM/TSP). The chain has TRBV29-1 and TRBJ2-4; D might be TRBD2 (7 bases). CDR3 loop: CSVEDRGAVNIQYF. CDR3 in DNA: TGCAGCGTTGAAGATCGGGGGGCGGTAAACATTCAGTACTTC.